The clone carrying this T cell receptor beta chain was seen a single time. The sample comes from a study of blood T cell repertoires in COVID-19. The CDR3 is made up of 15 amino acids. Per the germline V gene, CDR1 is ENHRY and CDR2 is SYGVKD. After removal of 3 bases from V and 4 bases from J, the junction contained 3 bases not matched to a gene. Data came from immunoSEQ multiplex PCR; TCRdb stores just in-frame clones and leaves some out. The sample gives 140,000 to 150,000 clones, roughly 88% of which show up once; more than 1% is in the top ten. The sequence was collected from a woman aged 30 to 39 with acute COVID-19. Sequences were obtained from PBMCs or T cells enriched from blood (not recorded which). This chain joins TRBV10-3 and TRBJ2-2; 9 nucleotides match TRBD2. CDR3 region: CAISEQTSGTGELFF. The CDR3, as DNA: TGTGCCATCAGTGAACAGACTAGCGGCACCGGGGAGCTGTTTTTT.